Following are 18 T cell receptor beta chains from one sample sequenced in a study of T cell repertoires in cytomegalovirus infection. TCRdb recomputed calls from the reads with MiXCR, one row per CDR3 protein. The sample lists a few hundred thousand distinct CDR3 sequences, approximately 9.5% seen once, with about 3.9% in the top ten. Sequencing was performed on PBMCs. Every receptor here comes from a human donor in good health (CMV status not recorded). Some clones in this sample may be carry-over from other donors' samples.

The rearrangement links TRBV30 to TRBJ1-5, with TRBD1 matching over 9 bases. The V gene's germline CDR1 is GTSNPN and CDR2 SVGIG (reference sequence). This CDR3 region has 14 residues. Germline trimming cut 2 bases from V and 4 bases from J; bases unmatched to any gene: 3. CDR3 sequence reads: CAWSRTGVNQPQHF. The CDR3 nucleotides read TGTGCCTGGAGTAGGACAGGGGTAAATCAGCCCCAGCATTTT.

This clonotype was seen repeatedly, ten times or more. CDR3 region: CASSLNGATNEKLFF. The DNA of the CDR3 is TGTGCCAGCAGCTTAAACGGTGCAACTAATGAAAAACTGTTTTTT. The chain carries TRBV7-2 and TRBJ1-4; no clear D gene. The CDR3 runs to 15 residues. Germline CDR1 reads SGHTA; CDR2 reads FQGNSA. Trimming left V 2 bases short and J 0 bases short, with 7 bases between.

Many counts were recorded for this clonotype. The chain joins TRBV6-5 to TRBJ1-2, with 9 bases that match TRBD1. V dropped 6 bases and J dropped 1; count of bases not matched to a gene: 9. This CDR3 has 16 residues. Germline V gives CDR1 MNHEY, CDR2 SVGAGI. DNA of the CDR3: TGTGCCAGCAGCGTAGGGACAGGGAGATATAACTATGGCTACACCTTC. Amino acids: CASSVGTGRYNYGYTF.

This clonotype showed up many times. The chain joins TRBV7-2 to TRBJ2-5, with TRBD1 identical over 8 bases. The CDR3 spans 19 residues. The trim removed 5 bases at V and 0 bases at J, leaving 17 bases unmatched. Germline-derived CDR1 and CDR2 are SGHTA and FQGNSA. The chain's CDR3 is CASSNRGVGYRSYQETQYF. The CDR3 region has the DNA TGTGCCAGCAGCAACAGGGGGGTCGGTTATCGGTCATACCAAGAGACCCAGTACTTC. Based on the CDR3 plus reference TRBV7-2 and TRBJ2-5, the full variable domain is GAGVSQSPSNKVTEKGKDVELRCDPISGHTALYWYRQSLGQGLEFLIYFQGNSAPDKSGLPSDRFSAERTGGSVSTLTIQRTQQEDSAVYLCASSNRGVGYRSYQETQYFGPGTRLLVL.

This sequence joins TRBV5-6 and TRBJ2-4, with D possibly matching TRBD1 (7 bases). The CDR3 consists of 17 residues. Between the trimmed V and J ends, which lost 3 bases and 7 bases, there was a span of 23 bases. Germline CDR1 is SGHDT and CDR2 is YYEEEE. In DNA, the CDR3 is TGTGCCAGCAGCTCAACCAGGGGGAGCGGGCCGGGGAACATTCAGTACTTC. Translated, it gives CASSSTRGSGPGNIQYF.

This clonotype occurred many times. The chain links TRBV7-9 to TRBJ2-4; no definite D call. Germline values: CDR1 SEHNR, CDR2 FQNEAQ (reference sequence). The V gene lost 5 bases and the J gene lost 3 bases, with 17 bases spanning the gap. The CDR3 is 16 residues long. The DNA for the CDR3 is TGTGCCAGCAGCGAATCCTCCTCGGTGGACAAAAACATTCAGTACTTC. Amino acids: CASSESSSVDKNIQYF.

The chain carries TRBV20-1 and TRBJ1-1; 7 nucleotides align to TRBD1. From germline, CDR1 is DFQATT and CDR2 SNEGSKA (reference sequence). The CDR3 is 11 residues long. The trim removed 8 bases at V and 6 bases at J, leaving 6 bases unmatched. CDR3 sequence reads: CSWGQGAEAFF. In nucleotides, the CDR3 is TGCAGTTGGGGGCAGGGGGCTGAAGCTTTCTTT.

The J gene is TRBJ1-5, the V gene TRBV6-1; D is ambiguous. Per the germline V gene, CDR1 is MNHNS and CDR2 is SASEGT. The germline V and J ends were trimmed by 8 bases and 4 bases, with 12 bases remaining between them. This CDR3 has 13 residues. The CDR3 loop is CASLEGGNQPQHF. DNA of the CDR3: TGTGCCAGCCTTGAGGGCGGGAATCAGCCCCAGCATTTT.

This clonotype occurred a few times. The chain employs TRBV19 and TRBJ1-5, with D tentatively TRBD1 (5 bases). The CDR3 runs to 16 residues. Per the germline V gene, CDR1 is LNHDA and CDR2 is SQIVND (reference sequence). The CDR3 DNA is TGTGCAACCCAGCAGGGAGGACGCGCTCGGGGTCAGCCCCAGCATTTT. It specifies CATQQGGRARGQPQHF.

J is TRBJ2-2 and V is TRBV6-6, with D possibly matching TRBD1 (6 bases). Trimming removed 4 bases at V and 3 bases at J, with 18 bases between. In germline, CDR1 is MNHNY, CDR2 SVGAGI (reference sequence). CDR3 size: 17 residues. The CDR3 DNA reads TGTGCCAGCAGTTTCTCCACACGGGACATTGACACCGGGGAGCTGTTTTTT. Translating gives CASSFSTRDIDTGELFF.

The table lists this clonotype with many counts. The chain carries TRBV6-5 and TRBJ1-3, with D perhaps TRBD1 (6 bases). V was pared by 6 bases and J by 7 bases, with 13 bases between. The CDR3 spans 13 residues. Germline CDR1 reads MNHEY; CDR2 reads SVGAGI. CDR3 sequence reads: CASREQGSNTIYF. For the CDR3, the DNA is TGTGCCAGCAGAGAACAGGGATCGAACACCATATATTTT.

In this sample, this clonotype turned up many times. The chain joins TRBV7-2 to TRBJ1-1; a weak D match, TRBD1 (5 bases). Germline-derived CDR1 and CDR2 are SGHTA and FQGNSA. Trimming pared 4 bases from V and 0 bases from J, leaving 12 bases between. CDR3 length equals 15 residues. CDR3: CASSSSRDLNTEAFF. The CDR3 DNA reads TGTGCCAGCAGCTCCAGCAGGGATCTGAACACTGAAGCTTTCTTT.

This clonotype appeared many times. This rearrangement joins TRBV6-2 or TRBV6-3 to TRBJ1-1, with 7 bases lining up with TRBD1. The germline V gene encodes CDR1 MNHEY and CDR2 SVGEGT. This CDR3 contains 16 residues. With 5 bases clipped from V and 4 bases from J, the junction kept 13 bases outside the gene matches. This CDR3 is CASSPSTGTRVTEAFF. DNA for the CDR3: TGTGCCAGCAGTCCCTCGACAGGGACTAGGGTCACTGAAGCTTTCTTT.

The rearrangement uses TRBV7-3 and TRBJ1-5; no clear D gene. V was clipped by 5 bases and J by 6 bases, with 8 bases between them. CDR3 length: 12 amino acids. The germline V gene has CDR1 SGHTA and CDR2 FQGTGA. This chain's CDR3 is CASSDSGQPQHF. Here the CDR3 DNA reads TGTGCCAGCAGCGACTCGGGTCAGCCCCAGCATTTT.

This clonotype was detected ten times or more. The V gene is TRBV27, the J gene TRBJ2-1, with TRBD2 matching over 7 bases. The CDR3 is made up of 12 amino acids. With V trimmed by 6 bases and J by 10 bases, 6 bases remained unmatched. Germline CDR1 reads MNHEY; CDR2 reads SMNVEV (reference sequence). The CDR3 DNA follows: TGTGCCAGCAGCCTAATGGGAGGGGAGCAGTTCTTC. It yields the protein CASSLMGGEQFF.

J is TRBJ1-1 and V is TRBV4-3; no reliable D call. The CDR3 is 16 amino acids. CDR1 is LGHNA, CDR2 YSLEER, per germline. Trimming shortened V by 0 bases and J by 0 bases, and 11 bases separated the two germline ends. The CDR3 DNA reads as TGCGCCAGCAGCCAAGATTTTAGAGGAGTGAACACTGAAGCTTTCTTT. It yields the protein CASSQDFRGVNTEAFF.

This clonotype occurred many times. The rearrangement uses TRBV7-2 and TRBJ2-1; possible D gene TRBD2, 6 bases. Germline-derived CDR1 and CDR2 are SGHTA and FQGNSA. Trimming took 5 bases from V and 4 from J, leaving 12 bases between them. This CDR3 has 14 amino acids. The CDR3 DNA reads TGTGCCAGCAGCCCCGGGGGACTTTACAATGAGCAGTTCTTC. Protein sequence: CASSPGGLYNEQFF. The variable domain in full, completed from reference TRBV7-2 and TRBJ2-1, reads GAGVSQSPSNKVTEKGKDVELRCDPISGHTALYWYRQSLGQGLEFLIYFQGNSAPDKSGLPSDRFSAERTGGSVSTLTIQRTQQEDSAVYLCASSPGGLYNEQFFGPGTRLTVL.

This clonotype was seen ten or more times. This sequence joins TRBV7-2 and TRBJ2-1; 8 bases match TRBD2. V dropped 1 base and J dropped 9; count of bases not matched to a gene: 5. The germline gives CDR1 SGHTA, CDR2 FQGNSA. The CDR3 runs 14 residues. CDR3 sequence: CASSLVAGPSEQFF. The CDR3 DNA reads TGTGCCAGCAGCTTAGTAGCGGGGCCCAGTGAGCAGTTCTTC.